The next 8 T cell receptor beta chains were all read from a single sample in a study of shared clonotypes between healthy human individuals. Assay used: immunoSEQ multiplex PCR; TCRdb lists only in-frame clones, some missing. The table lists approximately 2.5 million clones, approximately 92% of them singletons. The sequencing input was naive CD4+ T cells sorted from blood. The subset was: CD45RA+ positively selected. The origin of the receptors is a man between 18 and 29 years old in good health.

The CDR3 reads CASSEVRITGELFF. Written as DNA, the CDR3 is TGTGCCAGCAGTGAGGTTAGGATCACCGGGGAGCTGTTTTTT. The rearrangement links TRBV2 to TRBJ2-2; D unclear. This CDR3 contains 14 residues. Trimming pared 3 bases from V and 4 bases from J, leaving 9 bases between. From germline, CDR1 is SNHLY and CDR2 FYNNEI.

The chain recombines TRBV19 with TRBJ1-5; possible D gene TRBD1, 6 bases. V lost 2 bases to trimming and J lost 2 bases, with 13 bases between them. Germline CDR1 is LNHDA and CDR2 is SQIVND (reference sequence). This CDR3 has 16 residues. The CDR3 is CASSIRPGDGNQPQHF. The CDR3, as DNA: TGTGCCAGTAGTATACGTCCAGGGGATGGCAATCAGCCCCAGCATTTT.

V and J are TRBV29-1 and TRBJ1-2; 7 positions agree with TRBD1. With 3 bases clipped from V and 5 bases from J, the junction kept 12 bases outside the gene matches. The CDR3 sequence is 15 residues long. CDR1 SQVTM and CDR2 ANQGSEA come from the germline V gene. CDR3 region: CSVDQNGGGAYGYTF. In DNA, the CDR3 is TGCAGCGTTGACCAAAACGGAGGGGGCGCTTATGGCTACACCTTC. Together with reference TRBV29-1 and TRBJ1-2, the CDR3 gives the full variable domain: SAVISQKPSRDICQRGTSLTIQCQVDSQVTMMFWYRQQPGQSLTLIATANQGSEATYESGFVIDKFPISRPNLTFSTLTVSNMSPEDSSIYLCSVDQNGGGAYGYTFGSGTRLTVV.

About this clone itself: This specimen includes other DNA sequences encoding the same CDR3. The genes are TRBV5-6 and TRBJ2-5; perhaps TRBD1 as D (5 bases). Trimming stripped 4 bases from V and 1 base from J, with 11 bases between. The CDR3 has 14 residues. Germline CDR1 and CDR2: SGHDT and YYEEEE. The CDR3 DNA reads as TGTGCCAGCAGCCTAAGGCAGGGCCAAGAGACCCAGTACTTC. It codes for CASSLRQGQETQYF. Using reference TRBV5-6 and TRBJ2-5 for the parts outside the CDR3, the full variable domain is DAGVTQSPTHLIKTRGQQVTLRCSPKSGHDTVSWYQQALGQGPQFIFQYYEEEERQRGNFPDRFSGHQFPNYSSELNVNALLLGDSALYLCASSLRQGQETQYFGPGTRLLVL.

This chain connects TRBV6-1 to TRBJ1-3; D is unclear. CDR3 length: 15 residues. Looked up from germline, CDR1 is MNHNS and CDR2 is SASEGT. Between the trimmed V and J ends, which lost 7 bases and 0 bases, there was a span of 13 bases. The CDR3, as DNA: TGTGCCAGCACCCAGCTTGGCGGCTCTGGAAACACCATATATTTT. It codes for CASTQLGGSGNTIYF.

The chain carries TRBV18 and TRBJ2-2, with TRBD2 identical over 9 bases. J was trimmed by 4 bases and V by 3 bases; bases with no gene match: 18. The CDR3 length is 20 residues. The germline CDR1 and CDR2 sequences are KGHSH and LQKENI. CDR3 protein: CASSPPGVGSGGLTTGELFF. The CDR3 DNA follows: TGTGCCAGCTCACCCCCCGGGGTAGGTAGCGGGGGTTTGACCACCGGGGAGCTGTTTTTT.

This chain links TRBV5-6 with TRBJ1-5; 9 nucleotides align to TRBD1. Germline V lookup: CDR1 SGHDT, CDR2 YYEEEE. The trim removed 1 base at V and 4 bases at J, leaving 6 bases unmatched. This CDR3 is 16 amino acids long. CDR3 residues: CASSLFGQGRNQPQHF. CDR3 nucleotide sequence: TGTGCCAGCAGCTTGTTCGGACAGGGGAGGAATCAGCCCCAGCATTTT.

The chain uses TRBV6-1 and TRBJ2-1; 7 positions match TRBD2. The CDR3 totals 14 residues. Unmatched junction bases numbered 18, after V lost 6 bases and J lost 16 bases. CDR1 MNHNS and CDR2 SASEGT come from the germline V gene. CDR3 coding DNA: TGTGCCAGCAGGCCCGACCTATCGACTAGCCCGCCCTTCTTC. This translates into CASRPDLSTSPPFF.